The sample holds many counts of the clone carrying this T cell receptor (beta chain). The sample comes from a study of CD4 and CD8 cells across lung adenocarcinoma regions. TCRdb analysed the PCR reads with MiXCR anew, one entry per CDR3 protein. Of thousands of distinct CDR3 sequences in the sample, roughly 52% were seen once. The CDR3 loop spans 10 amino acids. The V end was cut by 4 bases, the J end by 8 bases, with 5 bases between. Germline V gene lookup returns CDR1 MNHEY and CDR2 SVGAGI. The patients had localized lung adenocarcinoma, a non-small cell subtype. Sequenced material: CD8+ T cells from the center of a lung tumor. This clonotype was sampled from a female donor with lung adenocarcinoma. The CD4 and CD8 labels of this study may be unreliable. J is TRBJ1-2 and V is TRBV6-5, with D unresolved. Here the CDR3 reads CASSFSGYTF. The CDR3 coding sequence is TGTGCCAGCAGTTTTTCCGGCTACACCTTC.